This T cell receptor (beta chain) derives from a study of CD8+ T cells in alopecia areata. Background on the study: Each day, treated patients took oral tofacitinib twice, at 5 to 10 mg per dose.

Points from the study as a whole: Elevated clonality characterized lesional scalp relative to normal scalp, particularly in alopecia totalis/universalis.

The V end lost 3 bases, the J end lost 0 bases, and 6 bases lay between the germline ends. There are 13 residues in the CDR3. CDR1 is GTSNPN and CDR2 is SVGIG in the germline V gene (reference sequence). cDNA reverse transcribed from extracted RNA served as the sequencing template. The method was immunoSEQ multiplex PCR; TCRdb's version includes in-frame clones alone and lacks a portion of them. The table lists 170,000 or so clones, around 71% of them singletons, with approximately 0.91% in the top ten. In the case of this clone: The antigen is undetermined.

Stated treatment: oral pan-JAK inhibitor, 5-10 mg twice daily. Sorting of CD4+ and CD8+ T cells was performed on PBMCs. The material was CD4+ T cells sorted from blood, obtained at week 4, from a patient treated with tofacitinib. The rearrangement uses TRBV30 and TRBJ1-5; a weak D match, TRBD1 (5 bases). This sequence originates from a human donor with alopecia areata. The CDR3 spells CAWRDSSNQPQHF. The CDR3 DNA sequence: TGTGCCTGGAGAGACAGTAGCAATCAGCCCCAGCATTTT.